This T cell receptor beta chain was sequenced in a study of CD8+CD57+ T cells in acquired aplastic anemia. In the study overall: Recorded DNA amounts for sorted CD4+ and CD8+ cells had an average of 3.2 ug.

All patients picked for sequencing had shown, by flow cytometry, an expansion of CD8+CD57+ cells. At the time of blood sampling, patients had not yet received any therapy. Study observations and caveats: Patients and controls shared some 30 CD8+ CDR3 sequences, highly expressed in patients. CD8+ Simpson's diversity in patients was not significantly different from that in controls.

This clonotype came up a few times. Its matching antigen is unknown. TCR beta VDJ and CDR3 were profiled, and genomic DNA was the template. TCRdb re-called the reads through MiXCR, storing one row per CDR3 protein. The sample holds some 120,000 distinct CDR3 sequences, under 65% seen once. This CDR3 is 15 amino acids long. Germline V lookup: CDR1 MGHDK, CDR2 SYGVNS. The V gene lost 0 bases and the J gene lost 0 bases, with 8 bases spanning the gap. The chain has TRBV25-1 and TRBJ1-1, with D unresolved. The sample comprised sorted CD4+, CD8+, or CD8+CD57+ T cells (not recorded which) from PBMCs. This receptor was taken from a human donor with aplastic anemia. CDR3 sequence: CASSEYGEVNTEAFF. CDR3 DNA: TGTGCCAGCAGTGAATACGGGGAGGTGAACACTGAAGCTTTCTTT.